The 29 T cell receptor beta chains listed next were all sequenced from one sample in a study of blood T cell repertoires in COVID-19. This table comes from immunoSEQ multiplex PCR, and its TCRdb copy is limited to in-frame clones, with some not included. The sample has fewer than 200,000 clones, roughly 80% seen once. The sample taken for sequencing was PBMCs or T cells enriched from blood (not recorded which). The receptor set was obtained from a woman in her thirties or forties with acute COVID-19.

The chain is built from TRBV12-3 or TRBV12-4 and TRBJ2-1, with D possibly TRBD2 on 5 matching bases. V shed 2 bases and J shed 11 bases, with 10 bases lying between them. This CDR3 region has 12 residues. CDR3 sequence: CASSLREEKQFF. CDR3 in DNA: TGTGCCAGCAGTTTACGGGAAGAGAAGCAGTTCTTC.

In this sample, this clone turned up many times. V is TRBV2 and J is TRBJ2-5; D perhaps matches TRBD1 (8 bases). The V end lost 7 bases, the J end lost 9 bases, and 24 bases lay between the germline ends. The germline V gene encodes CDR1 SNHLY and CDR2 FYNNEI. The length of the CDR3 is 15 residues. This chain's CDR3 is CASMGQDRSGRAQYF. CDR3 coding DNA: TGTGCCAGCATGGGACAGGACCGCTCGGGGAGGGCCCAGTACTTC.

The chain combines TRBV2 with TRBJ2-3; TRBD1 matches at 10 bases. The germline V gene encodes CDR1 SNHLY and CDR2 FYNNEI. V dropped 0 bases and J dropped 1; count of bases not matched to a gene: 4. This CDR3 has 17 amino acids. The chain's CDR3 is CASSEAYGTGGTDTQYF. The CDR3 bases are TGTGCCAGCAGTGAAGCCTACGGGACAGGGGGCACAGATACGCAGTATTTT.

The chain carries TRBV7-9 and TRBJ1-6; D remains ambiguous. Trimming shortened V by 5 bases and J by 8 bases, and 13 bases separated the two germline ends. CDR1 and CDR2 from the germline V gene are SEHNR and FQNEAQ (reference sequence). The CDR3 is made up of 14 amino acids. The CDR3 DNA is TGTGCCAGCAGCCAAGAACGCCCAGATTCACCCCTCCACTTT. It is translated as CASSQERPDSPLHF.

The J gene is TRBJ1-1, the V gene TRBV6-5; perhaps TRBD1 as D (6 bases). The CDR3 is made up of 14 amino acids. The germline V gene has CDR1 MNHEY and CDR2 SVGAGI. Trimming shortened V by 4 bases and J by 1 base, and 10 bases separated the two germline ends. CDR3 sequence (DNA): TGTGCCAGCAGTTTATCGACAGGGAACACTGAAGCTTTCTTT. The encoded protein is CASSLSTGNTEAFF.

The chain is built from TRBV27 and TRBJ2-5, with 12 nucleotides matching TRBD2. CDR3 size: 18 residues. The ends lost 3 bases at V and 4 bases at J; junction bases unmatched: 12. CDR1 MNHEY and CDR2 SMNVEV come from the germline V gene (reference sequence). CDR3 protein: CASSLGNLGLAGLETQYF. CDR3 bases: TGTGCCAGCAGTTTGGGGAACCTGGGACTAGCGGGCCTAGAGACCCAGTACTTC.

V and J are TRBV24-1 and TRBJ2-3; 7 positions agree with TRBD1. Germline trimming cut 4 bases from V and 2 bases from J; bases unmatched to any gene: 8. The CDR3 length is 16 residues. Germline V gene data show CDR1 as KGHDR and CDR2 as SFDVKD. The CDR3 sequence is CATSDHLGQLTDTQYF. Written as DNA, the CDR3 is TGTGCCACCAGTGACCATTTGGGACAGCTCACAGATACGCAGTATTTT.

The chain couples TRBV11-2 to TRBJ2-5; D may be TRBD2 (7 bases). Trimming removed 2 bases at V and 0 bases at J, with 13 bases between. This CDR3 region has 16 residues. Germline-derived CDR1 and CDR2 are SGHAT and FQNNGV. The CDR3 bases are TGTGCCAGCAGCTTACGGGGGGCAACCAACCAAGAGACCCAGTACTTC. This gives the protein CASSLRGATNQETQYF.

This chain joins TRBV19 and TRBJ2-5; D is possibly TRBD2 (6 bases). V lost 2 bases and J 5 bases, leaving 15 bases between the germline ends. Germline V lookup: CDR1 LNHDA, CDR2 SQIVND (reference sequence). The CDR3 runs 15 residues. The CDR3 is CASSILFTAGETQYF. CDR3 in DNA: TGTGCCAGTAGTATACTGTTTACGGCGGGGGAGACCCAGTACTTC.

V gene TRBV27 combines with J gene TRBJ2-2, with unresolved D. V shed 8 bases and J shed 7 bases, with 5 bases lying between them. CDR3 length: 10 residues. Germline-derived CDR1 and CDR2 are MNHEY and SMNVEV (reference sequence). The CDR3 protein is CASGVGELFF. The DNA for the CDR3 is TGTGCCAGCGGAGTCGGGGAGCTGTTTTTT.

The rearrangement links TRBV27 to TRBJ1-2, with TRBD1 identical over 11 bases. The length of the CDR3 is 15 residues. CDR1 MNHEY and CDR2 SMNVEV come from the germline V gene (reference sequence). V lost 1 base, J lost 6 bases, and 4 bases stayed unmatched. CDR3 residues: CASSLWGGQGDGYTF. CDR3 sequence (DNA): TGTGCCAGCAGTTTATGGGGGGGACAGGGGGATGGCTACACCTTC.

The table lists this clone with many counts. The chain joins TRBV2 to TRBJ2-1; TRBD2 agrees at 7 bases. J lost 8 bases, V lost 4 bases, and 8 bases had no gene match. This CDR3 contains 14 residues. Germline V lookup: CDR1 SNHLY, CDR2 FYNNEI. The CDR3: CASSGREVRYEQFF. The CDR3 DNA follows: TGTGCCAGCAGTGGACGGGAGGTCCGATATGAGCAGTTCTTC.

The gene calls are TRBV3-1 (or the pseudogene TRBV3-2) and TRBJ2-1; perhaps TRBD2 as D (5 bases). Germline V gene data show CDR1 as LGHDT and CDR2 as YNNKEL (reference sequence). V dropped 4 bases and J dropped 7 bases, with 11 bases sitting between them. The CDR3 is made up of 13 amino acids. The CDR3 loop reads CASSRAVTNEQFF. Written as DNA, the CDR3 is TGTGCCAGCAGCCGAGCGGTTACGAATGAGCAGTTCTTC.

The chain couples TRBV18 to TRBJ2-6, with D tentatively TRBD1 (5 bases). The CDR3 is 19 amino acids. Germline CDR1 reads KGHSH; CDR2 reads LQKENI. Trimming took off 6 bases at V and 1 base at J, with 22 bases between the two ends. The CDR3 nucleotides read TGTGCCAGCTCTCCCTCTAGGGGCTTGTATAAATCTGGGGCCAACGTCCTGACTTTC. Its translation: CASSPSRGLYKSGANVLTF.

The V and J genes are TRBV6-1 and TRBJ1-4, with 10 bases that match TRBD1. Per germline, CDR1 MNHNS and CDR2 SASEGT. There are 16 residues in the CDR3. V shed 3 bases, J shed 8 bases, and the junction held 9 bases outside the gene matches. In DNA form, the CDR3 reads TGTGCCAGCAGTGAGAGACCCGGGACAGGGGACGAAAAACTGTTTTTT. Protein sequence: CASSERPGTGDEKLFF.

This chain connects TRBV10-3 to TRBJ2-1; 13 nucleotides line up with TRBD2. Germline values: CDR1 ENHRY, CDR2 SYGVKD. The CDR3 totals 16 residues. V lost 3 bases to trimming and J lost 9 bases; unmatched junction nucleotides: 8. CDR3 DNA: TGTGCCATCAGTGACCTCACTAGCGGGAGGGGGAGTGAGCAGTTCTTC. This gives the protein CAISDLTSGRGSEQFF.

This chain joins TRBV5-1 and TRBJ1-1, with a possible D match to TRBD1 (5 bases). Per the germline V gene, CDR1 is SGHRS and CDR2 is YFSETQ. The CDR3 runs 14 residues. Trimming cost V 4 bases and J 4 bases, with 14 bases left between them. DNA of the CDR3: TGCGCCAGCAGCGACACAGGCTCCCCCACTGAAGCTTTCTTT. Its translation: CASSDTGSPTEAFF. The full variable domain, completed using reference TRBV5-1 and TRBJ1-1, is KAGVTQTPRYLIKTRGQQVTLSCSPISGHRSVSWYQQTPGQGLQFLFEYFSETQRNKGNFPGRFSGRQFSNSRSEMNVSTLELGDSALYLCASSDTGSPTEAFFGQGTRLTVV.

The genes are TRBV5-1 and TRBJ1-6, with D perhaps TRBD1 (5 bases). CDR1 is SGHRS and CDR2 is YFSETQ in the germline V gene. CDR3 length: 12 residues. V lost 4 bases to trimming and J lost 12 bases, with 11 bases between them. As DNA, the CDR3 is TGCGCCAGCAGCCCGGAGGGGATACCCCTCCACTTT. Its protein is CASSPEGIPLHF. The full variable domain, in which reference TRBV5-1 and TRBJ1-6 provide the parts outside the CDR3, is KAGVTQTPRYLIKTRGQQVTLSCSPISGHRSVSWYQQTPGQGLQFLFEYFSETQRNKGNFPGRFSGRQFSNSRSEMNVSTLELGDSALYLCASSPEGIPLHFGNGTRLTVT.

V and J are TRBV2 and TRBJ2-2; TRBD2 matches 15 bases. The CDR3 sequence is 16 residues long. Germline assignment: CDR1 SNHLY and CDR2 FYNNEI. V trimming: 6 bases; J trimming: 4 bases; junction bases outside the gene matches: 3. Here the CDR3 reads CASSGGLAGGTGELFF. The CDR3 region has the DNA TGTGCCAGCAGCGGGGGACTAGCGGGAGGCACCGGGGAGCTGTTTTTT.

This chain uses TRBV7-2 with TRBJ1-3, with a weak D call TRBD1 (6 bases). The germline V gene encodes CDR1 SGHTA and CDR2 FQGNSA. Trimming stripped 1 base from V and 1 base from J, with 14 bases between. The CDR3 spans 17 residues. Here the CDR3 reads CASSLGRAGESGNTIYF. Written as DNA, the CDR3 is TGTGCCAGCAGCTTAGGAAGGGCAGGGGAGTCTGGAAACACCATATATTTT.

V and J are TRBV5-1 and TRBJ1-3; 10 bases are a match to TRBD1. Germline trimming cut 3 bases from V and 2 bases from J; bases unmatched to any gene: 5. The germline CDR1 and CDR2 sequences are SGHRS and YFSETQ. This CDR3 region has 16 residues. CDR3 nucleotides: TGCGCCAGCAGCTGGGACAGGGGAAGTGCTGGAAACACCATATATTTT. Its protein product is CASSWDRGSAGNTIYF.

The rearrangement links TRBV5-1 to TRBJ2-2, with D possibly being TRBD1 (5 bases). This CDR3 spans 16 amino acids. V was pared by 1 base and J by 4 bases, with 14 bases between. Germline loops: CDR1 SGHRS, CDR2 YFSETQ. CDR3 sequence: CASSLMKGQGTGELFF. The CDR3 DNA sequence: TGCGCCAGCAGCTTGATGAAGGGGCAGGGCACCGGGGAGCTGTTTTTT.

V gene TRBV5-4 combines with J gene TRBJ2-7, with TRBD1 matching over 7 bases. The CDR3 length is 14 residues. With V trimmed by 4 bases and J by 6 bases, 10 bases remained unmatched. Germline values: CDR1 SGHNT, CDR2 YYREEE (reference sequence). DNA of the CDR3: TGTGCCAGCAGCGAAAGACAGGGAACTCGCGAGCAGTACTTC. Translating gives CASSERQGTREQYF.

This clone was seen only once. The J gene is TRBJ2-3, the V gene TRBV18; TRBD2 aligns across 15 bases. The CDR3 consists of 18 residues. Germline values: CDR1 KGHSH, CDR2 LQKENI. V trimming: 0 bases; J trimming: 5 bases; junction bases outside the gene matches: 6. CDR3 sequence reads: CASSPPGLAGGGRDTQYF. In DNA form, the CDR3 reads TGTGCCAGCTCACCACCGGGACTAGCGGGAGGTGGGCGAGATACGCAGTATTTT.

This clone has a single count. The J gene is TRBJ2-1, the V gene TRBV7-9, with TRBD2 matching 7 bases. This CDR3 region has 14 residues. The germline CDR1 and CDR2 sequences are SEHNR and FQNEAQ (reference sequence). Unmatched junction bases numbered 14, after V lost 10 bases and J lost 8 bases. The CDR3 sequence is CAILGEGGVDEQFF. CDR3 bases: TGTGCCATCCTCGGGGAGGGAGGGGTGGATGAGCAGTTCTTC.

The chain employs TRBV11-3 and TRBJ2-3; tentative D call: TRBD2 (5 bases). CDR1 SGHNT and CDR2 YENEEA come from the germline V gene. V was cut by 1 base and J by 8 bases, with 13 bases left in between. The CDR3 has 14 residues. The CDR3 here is CASSLGGLLGTQYF. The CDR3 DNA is TGTGCCAGCAGCTTAGGAGGACTTTTGGGTACGCAGTATTTT.

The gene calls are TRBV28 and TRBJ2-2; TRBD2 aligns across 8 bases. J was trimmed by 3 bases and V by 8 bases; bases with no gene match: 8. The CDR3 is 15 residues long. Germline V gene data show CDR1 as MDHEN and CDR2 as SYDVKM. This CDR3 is CASGPGTSDTGELFF. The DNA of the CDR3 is TGTGCCAGCGGACCCGGGACTAGTGACACCGGGGAGCTGTTTTTT.

CDR3: CATSRGSGNPYTDTQYF. The CDR3 DNA reads as TGTGCCACCTCCCGAGGTAGCGGGAACCCCTACACAGATACGCAGTATTTT. The V and J genes are TRBV24-1 and TRBJ2-3; TRBD2 agrees at 8 bases. Trimming at V came to 9 bases and at J to 2 bases, leaving 15 bases not matched to a gene. The CDR3 is made up of 17 amino acids. The germline V gene has CDR1 KGHDR and CDR2 SFDVKD.

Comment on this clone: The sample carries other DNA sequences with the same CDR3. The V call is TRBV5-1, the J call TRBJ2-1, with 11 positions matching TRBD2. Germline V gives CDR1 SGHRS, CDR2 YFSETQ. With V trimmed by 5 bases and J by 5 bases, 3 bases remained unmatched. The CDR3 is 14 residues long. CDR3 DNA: TGCGCCAGCAGTTGGGGACTAGCGGACAATGAGCAGTTCTTC. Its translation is CASSWGLADNEQFF.